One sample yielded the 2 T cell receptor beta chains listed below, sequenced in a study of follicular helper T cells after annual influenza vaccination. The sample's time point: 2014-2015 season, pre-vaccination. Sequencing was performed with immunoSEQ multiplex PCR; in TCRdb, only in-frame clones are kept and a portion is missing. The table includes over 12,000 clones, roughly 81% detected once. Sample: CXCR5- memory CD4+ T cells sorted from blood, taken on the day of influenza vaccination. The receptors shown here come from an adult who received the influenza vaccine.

CDR3 bases: TGTGCCAGCAGCTTATCTCCCGACGATACGCAGTATTTT. This gives the protein CASSLSPDDTQYF. This rearrangement joins TRBV7-2 to TRBJ2-3; D unresolved. Between the trimmed V and J ends, which lost 2 bases and 6 bases, there was a span of 9 bases. CDR3 length: 13 amino acids. Germline CDR1 reads SGHTA; CDR2 reads FQGNSA.

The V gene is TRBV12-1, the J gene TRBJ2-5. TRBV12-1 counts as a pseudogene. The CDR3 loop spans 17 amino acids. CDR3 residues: CASIPLVGGRGQETQYF. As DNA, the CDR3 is TGTGCCAGCATCCCCCTGGTGGGGGGCCGGGGACAAGAGACCCAGTACTTC.